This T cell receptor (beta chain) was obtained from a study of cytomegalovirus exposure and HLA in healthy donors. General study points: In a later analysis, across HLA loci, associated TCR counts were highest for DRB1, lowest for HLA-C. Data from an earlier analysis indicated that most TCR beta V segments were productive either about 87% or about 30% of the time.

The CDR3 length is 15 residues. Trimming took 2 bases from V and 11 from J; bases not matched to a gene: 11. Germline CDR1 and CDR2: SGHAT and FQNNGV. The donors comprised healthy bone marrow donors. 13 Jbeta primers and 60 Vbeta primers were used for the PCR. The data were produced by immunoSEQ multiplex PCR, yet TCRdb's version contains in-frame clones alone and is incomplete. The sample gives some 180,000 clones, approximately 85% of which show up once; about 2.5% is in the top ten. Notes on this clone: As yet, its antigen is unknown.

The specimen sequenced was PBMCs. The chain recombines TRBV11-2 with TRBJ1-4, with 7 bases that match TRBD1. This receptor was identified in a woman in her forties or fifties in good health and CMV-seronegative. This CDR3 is CASSLINMEQGKLFF. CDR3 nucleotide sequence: TGTGCCAGCAGCTTAATAAATATGGAACAGGGGAAACTGTTTTTT.